The rows below give T cell receptor beta chains drawn from one sample of a study of CD8 T cells in ankylosing spondylitis. One entry per CDR3 protein, called by TCRdb with MiXCR from the 5' RACE reads. The repertoire includes around 250,000 distinct CDR3 sequences, 15% to 20% of them detected once, and around 33% sits in the top ten. Sample: blood, either unsorted or a sorted T cell fraction (not recorded which). The receptors originated from a male donor with ankylosing spondylitis or in good health (not recorded which). Both conserved end residues are part of each CDR3. Each record gives: clone size, CDR3 length, V gene, D gene, J gene, CDR3 protein, CDR3 DNA. A D gene is named only where the DNA matches it firmly. A row's size may be missing; if present it is once, few, many or a size class.

size: many; length: 15; V: TRBV7-8; D: TRBD1; J: TRBJ2-7; CDR3: CASSSTGTGGYEQYF; DNA: TGTGCCAGCAGCTCAACCGGGACAGGGGGATACGAGCAGTACTTC
size: .; length: 14; V: TRBV7-8; D: .; J: TRBJ2-7; CDR3: CASSTRGASYEQYF; DNA: TGTGCCAGCAGCACCCGGGGGGCCTCCTACGAGCAGTACTTC
size: .; length: 15; V: TRBV6-1; D: TRBD2; J: TRBJ2-3; CDR3: CASSGLAGGTDTQYF; DNA: TGTGCCAGCAGCGGACTAGCGGGAGGCACAGATACGCAGTATTTT
size: .; length: 15; V: TRBV4-3; D: .; J: TRBJ2-1; CDR3: CASSQGSGPYNEQFF; DNA: TGCGCCAGCAGCCAGGGCAGTGGACCCTACAATGAGCAGTTCTTC
size: .; length: 15; V: TRBV11-2; D: .; J: TRBJ2-5; CDR3: CASSLVWGAAETQYF; DNA: TGTGCCAGCAGCTTAGTTTGGGGAGCGGCGGAGACCCAGTACTTC
size: .; length: 16; V: TRBV12-3/TRBV12-4; D: .; J: TRBJ2-5; CDR3: CASSRGPGKEGETQYF; DNA: TGTGCCAGCAGTCGAGGGCCCGGGAAAGAGGGAGAGACCCAGTACTTC
size: .; length: 19; V: TRBV25-1; D: TRBD2; J: TRBJ2-3; CDR3: CASSGTSGPRGVYTDTQYF; DNA: TGTGCCAGCAGTGGGACTAGCGGACCGCGAGGGGTTTACACAGATACGCAGTATTTT
size: .; length: 15; V: TRBV7-6; D: TRBD1; J: TRBJ1-1; CDR3: CASSLDRGPGTEAFF; DNA: TGTGCCAGCAGCTTAGACAGGGGGCCAGGAACTGAAGCTTTCTTT
size: many; length: 14; V: TRBV11-2; D: TRBD2; J: TRBJ2-1; CDR3: CASSLLSREYFRFF; DNA: TGTGCCAGCAGCTTACTCTCGCGGGAGTATTTCCGGTTCTTC
size: .; length: 15; V: TRBV20-1; D: .; J: TRBJ2-4; CDR3: CSASGQPPEVNIQYF; DNA: TGCAGTGCTAGTGGACAGCCCCCGGAGGTAAACATTCAGTACTTC
size: .; length: 21; V: TRBV20-1; D: .; J: TRBJ2-1; CDR3: CRANPRALADSDTPSYNEQFF; DNA: TGCAGGGCGAACCCCCGCGCGCTAGCTGACAGCGACACCCCTTCCTACAATGAGCAGTTCTTC
size: few; length: 14; V: TRBV27; D: TRBD1; J: TRBJ2-7; CDR3: CASSVRGRSYEQYF; DNA: TGTGCCAGCAGTGTCAGGGGGCGCTCCTACGAGCAGTACTTC
size: once; length: 12; V: TRBV4-3; D: .; J: TRBJ1-1; CDR3: CASSQSNTEAFF; DNA: TGCGCCAGCAGCCAGTCGAACACTGAAGCTTTCTTT
size: few; length: 12; V: TRBV20-1; D: TRBD1; J: TRBJ2-7; CDR3: CSARDRSYEQYF; DNA: TGCAGCGCCCGGGACAGGTCCTACGAGCAGTACTTC
size: .; length: 13; V: TRBV19; D: .; J: TRBJ1-3; CDR3: CASGLYSGNTIYF; DNA: TGTGCCAGTGGATTATACTCTGGAAACACCATATATTTT
size: few; length: 13; V: TRBV27; D: .; J: TRBJ1-5; CDR3: CASSHEGNQPQHF; DNA: TGTGCCAGCAGCCATGAGGGAAATCAGCCCCAGCATTTT
size: .; length: 18; V: TRBV3-1; D: TRBD2; J: TRBJ2-5; CDR3: CASSPFAGREGRQETQYF; DNA: TGTGCCAGCAGCCCGTTTGCGGGGCGGGAGGGACGCCAAGAGACCCAGTACTTC
size: .; length: 15; V: TRBV4-3; D: .; J: TRBJ1-6; CDR3: CASSQGTDGNSPLHF; DNA: TGCGCCAGCAGCCAAGGGACCGATGGGAATTCACCCCTCCACTTT
size: .; length: 13; V: TRBV9; D: .; J: TRBJ2-4; CDR3: CASSGGTADIQYF; DNA: TGTGCCAGCAGCGGCGGGACAGCGGACATTCAGTACTTC
size: .; length: 15; V: TRBV14; D: TRBD1; J: TRBJ2-1; CDR3: CASSQEKNRGHEQFF; DNA: TGTGCCAGCAGCCAAGAAAAGAACAGGGGCCATGAGCAGTTCTTC
size: .; length: 12; V: TRBV19; D: .; J: TRBJ2-1; CDR3: CASSIYGREQFF; DNA: TGTGCCAGTAGTATTTACGGCCGTGAGCAGTTCTTC
size: few; length: 13; V: TRBV4-3; D: .; J: TRBJ2-1; CDR3: CASSLREYNEQFF; DNA: TGCGCCAGCAGCCTCCGGGAATACAATGAGCAGTTCTTC
size: .; length: 15; V: TRBV6-1; D: .; J: TRBJ2-2; CDR3: CASSFGGPLTGELFF; DNA: TGTGCCAGCAGCTTTGGAGGGCCGCTCACCGGGGAGCTGTTTTTT
size: .; length: 16; V: TRBV7-8; D: .; J: TRBJ2-7; CDR3: CASSLIGGGRGYEQYF; DNA: TGTGCCAGCAGCTTGATAGGGGGGGGCCGGGGCTACGAGCAGTACTTC
size: few; length: 14; V: TRBV4-1; D: .; J: TRBJ2-7; CDR3: CASSQDGVFYEQYF; DNA: TGCGCCAGCAGCCAAGACGGGGTATTCTACGAGCAGTACTTC
size: few; length: 14; V: TRBV5-1; D: TRBD2; J: TRBJ2-7; CDR3: CASSDAGLGYEQYF; DNA: TGCGCCAGCAGCGACGCCGGACTAGGCTACGAGCAGTACTTC